A selection of T cell receptor beta chains follows, all from one sample in a study of Ad26.COV2.S vaccination and SARS-CoV-2 variants. The repertoire was sequenced with immunoSEQ multiplex PCR; TCRdb's copy has only in-frame clones and lacks some. The data contain around 340,000 clones, approximately 90% of them singletons. The sequencing here drew on peripheral blood, taken in a trial of Ad26.COV2.S vaccine versus placebo. Receptor source: a person aged 18-65 years who received the Ad26.COV2.S COVID-19 vaccine or a placebo. Both conserved end residues are part of each CDR3. The order of the fields is J gene, D gene, V gene, CDR3 protein. D genes are given only for firm matches.

>TRBJ2-5|.|TRBV7-9
CASSLGADLLETQYF
>TRBJ2-1|TRBD2|TRBV7-2
CASSFTSGGSNEQFF
>TRBJ1-3|.|TRBV30
CAWSVPWLMGISGNTIYF
>TRBJ2-7|TRBD2|TRBV7-3
CASSLTPSGRSEQYF
>TRBJ1-2|.|TRBV29-1
CSDVQGFRDGYTF
>TRBJ2-2|.|TRBV6-5
CASTGVVYTGELFF
>TRBJ2-1|TRBD1|TRBV9
CASSRQGEQFF
>TRBJ2-7|TRBD1|TRBV25-1
CASSFPGQGSYEQYF
>TRBJ2-7|TRBD2|TRBV7-9
CASSGAASSGPYEQYF
>TRBJ2-7|.|TRBV5-4
CASSLQGSSYEQYF
>TRBJ1-2|TRBD1|TRBV29-1
CSVAGTGGDYTF
>TRBJ2-7|.|TRBV13
CASTARGSYEQYF
>TRBJ1-5|.|TRBV4-2
CASSQGGNTDGQPQHF
>TRBJ1-3|.|TRBV7-9
CASRPDSWGYGGNTIYF
>TRBJ1-6|TRBD1|TRBV19
CASSIAPGGNSPLHF
>TRBJ2-7|TRBD1|TRBV19
CASSRNRDRDHEQYF
>TRBJ2-7|.|TRBV6-1
CASSDKGFLAYEQYF
>TRBJ1-2|.|TRBV19
CASSIARILHDGFNYGYTF
>TRBJ1-3|.|TRBV3-1/TRBV3-2
CASSQAERVQGSGNTIYF
>TRBJ2-5|.|TRBV19
CASSEYSNRQETQYF
>TRBJ2-1|.|TRBV13
CASSPQRDEQFF
>TRBJ2-2|.|TRBV11-3
CASSLGGPSTGELFF
>TRBJ1-1|TRBD1|TRBV7-9
CASSPSSGGHTEAFF
>TRBJ1-1|.|TRBV5-8
CASSFGQGNTEAFF
>TRBJ1-1|.|TRBV11-2
CASSRLPGVGAEAFF
>TRBJ1-5|TRBD1|TRBV15
CATSRDSTGASQPQHF
>TRBJ2-1|.|TRBV28
CASRLQGKNSEQFF
>TRBJ2-5|TRBD2|TRBV6-2/TRBV6-3
CASSWTSGRTKSQETQYF
>TRBJ1-1|.|TRBV5-5
CASSLRGFTEAFF
>TRBJ2-5|.|TRBV29-1
CSVEYPGEVETQYF
>TRBJ2-1|.|TRBV28
CASSLPGSSYNEQFF
>TRBJ2-5|TRBD1|TRBV5-1
CASSRRGQGIQETQYF
>TRBJ1-2|.|TRBV10-3
CAIMVQGDGYTF
>TRBJ2-7|.|TRBV29-1
CSGRELRYEQYF
>TRBJ1-1|TRBD1|TRBV5-1
CASSLGPDRAAFF
>TRBJ2-5|TRBD2|TRBV30
CAFRSGLYQETQYF
>TRBJ1-5|.|TRBV12-3/TRBV12-4
CASSLGVGPQHF